The following is a T cell receptor beta chain sequence with its context. Its antigen is undetermined. The investigators amplified TCR beta CDR3 regions from RNA transcripts. TCR CDR3 underwent first-round RT-PCR with the HTBI primer set. Each CDR3 protein gets one entry after TCRdb re-called the multiplex PCR reads with MiXCR. The data show some 550,000 distinct CDR3 sequences, with about 16% seen just once and 2.5% to 4% held by the top ten. These data originate in a study of T cells in Graves' hyperthyroidism and ophthalmopathy. Turning to the study itself: Any treatment followed the collection of peripheral blood at initial diagnosis. Findings and caveats of the study: The model anticipated ophthalmopathy a median around 6 months pre-onset.

The CDR3 has 16 residues. Per the germline V gene, CDR1 is GTSNPN and CDR2 is SVGIG (reference sequence). V was pared by 3 bases and J by 6 bases, with 12 bases of the junction left unmatched. The study included ophthalmopathy patients with Clinical Activity Score at least 3, NOSPECS grade at least 4 and duration under 3 months. Thyroid ultrasound and orbital computed tomography, with clinical symptoms and serum thyroxine and TRAb, informed diagnoses. The genes are TRBV30 and TRBJ2-2, with TRBD2 matching over 8 bases. Sample: blood. This TCR derives from a woman aged 40-49 years with Graves' ophthalmopathy. The CDR3 here is CAWRPPGGGVAGELFF. CDR3 sequence (DNA): TGTGCCTGGAGACCCCCCGGGGGGGGGGTCGCCGGGGAGCTGTTTTTT.